This TCR beta chain originates from a study of metastatic and nonmetastatic thyroid tumors. Study-wide context: Repertoire comparison spanned blood and tumor or nodule tissue of malignant and benign thyroid patients. Overall study findings and caveats: It was reportedly found that TCR beta diversity was significantly higher in malignant thyroid tumors than in benign nodules, a difference seen in both blood and tumor samples.

Per the original methods: In papillary thyroid cancer, a distant-metastasis classifier was built using CDR3 differences across clinicopathological groups. TCRdb reanalyzed the PCR reads with MiXCR. The V and J calls and clone size come from TCRdb's table, not from the authors' own analysis. The table shows tens of thousands of clones, with approximately 12% occurring only once. Germline CDR1 and CDR2: SNHLY and FYNNEI. CDR3 length equals 15 residues. Trimming shortened V by 4 bases and J by 1 base, and 13 bases separated the two germline ends. Treatment of any kind had been given to no patient before thyroid surgery. This clone was counted at least ten times. Antigen specificity is unknown.

V is TRBV2 and J is TRBJ1-1, with D possibly TRBD1 on 5 matching bases. The source of this sequence is a female donor with papillary thyroid cancer or a benign thyroid nodule (not recorded which). Some clones in this sample may be carry-over from other donors' samples. Sequencing used blood. This CDR3 is CASSAYGTGNTEAFF. CDR3 coding DNA: TGTGCCAGCAGTGCCTACGGGACGGGGAACACTGAAGCTTTCTTT.